This T cell receptor (beta chain) appears in the sequencing data of a study of tumor-infiltrating lymphocytes in primary liver carcinoma. Study as a whole: Surgical resection was used to treat these primary liver carcinoma patients. Read depth, roughly 3.65 to 7.13 million productive TCRbeta reads, did not differ significantly between tissues.

A word on this clonotype: As yet, its antigen is unknown. One end of the junction does not line up with germline, which may come from a read error.

Study findings and constraints: Tumors reached a significantly greater top-250-clone fraction than blood did (p = 0.039).

A primer in the constant region served to generate TCR beta cDNA from 500 ng of total RNA. Amplification in three nested multiplex PCR rounds with slightly modified ARM-PCR gave rise to TCR beta libraries. Rounds one and two of PCR, each of roughly 11 cycles, were primed with TRBV1-TRBV30 forward primers and a C-beta reverse primer. TCRdb used MiXCR to reprocess the multiplex PCR reads, holding one entry per CDR3 protein. The sample carries 310,000 or so distinct CDR3 sequences, 50% to 75% recorded once. Unsorted whole blood yielded blood RNA, and germline DNA was extracted as well. This CDR3 comprises 14 residues.

The chain joins TRBV12-3 or TRBV12-4 to TRBJ2-7, with D possibly matching TRBD1 (5 bases). The sequence came from a woman aged 25 to 39 with primary liver carcinoma and hepatitis B virus infection. The sequenced material came from peripheral blood. CDR3 sequence: CTSSFSVQAYEQYF. The CDR3 DNA is TGTACCAGCAGTTTCTCGGTACAGGCCTACGAGCAGTACTTC.